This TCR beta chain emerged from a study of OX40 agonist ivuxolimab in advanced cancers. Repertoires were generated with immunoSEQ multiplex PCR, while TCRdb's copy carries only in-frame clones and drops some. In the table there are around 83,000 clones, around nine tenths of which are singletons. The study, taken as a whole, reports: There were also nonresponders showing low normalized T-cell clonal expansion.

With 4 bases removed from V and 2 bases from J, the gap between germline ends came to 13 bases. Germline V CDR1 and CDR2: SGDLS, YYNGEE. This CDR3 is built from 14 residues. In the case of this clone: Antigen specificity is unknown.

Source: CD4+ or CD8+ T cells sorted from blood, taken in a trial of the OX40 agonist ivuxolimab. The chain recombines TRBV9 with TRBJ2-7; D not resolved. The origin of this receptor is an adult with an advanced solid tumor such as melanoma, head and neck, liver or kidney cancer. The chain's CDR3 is CASSPRRATYEQYF. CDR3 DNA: TGTGCCAGCAGCCCACGGAGAGCAACCTACGAGCAGTACTTC.